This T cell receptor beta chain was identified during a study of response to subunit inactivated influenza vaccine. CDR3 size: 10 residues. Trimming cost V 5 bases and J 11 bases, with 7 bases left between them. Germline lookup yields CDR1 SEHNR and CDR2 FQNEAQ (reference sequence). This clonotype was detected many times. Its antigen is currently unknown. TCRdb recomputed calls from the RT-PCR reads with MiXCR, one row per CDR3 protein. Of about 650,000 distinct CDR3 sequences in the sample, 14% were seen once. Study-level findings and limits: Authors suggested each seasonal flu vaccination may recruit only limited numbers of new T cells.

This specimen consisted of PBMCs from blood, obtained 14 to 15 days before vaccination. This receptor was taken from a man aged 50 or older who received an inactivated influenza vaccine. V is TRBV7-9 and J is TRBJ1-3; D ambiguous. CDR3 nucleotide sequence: TGTGCCAGCAGCCCTTCGTCCATATATTTT. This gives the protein CASSPSSIYF.